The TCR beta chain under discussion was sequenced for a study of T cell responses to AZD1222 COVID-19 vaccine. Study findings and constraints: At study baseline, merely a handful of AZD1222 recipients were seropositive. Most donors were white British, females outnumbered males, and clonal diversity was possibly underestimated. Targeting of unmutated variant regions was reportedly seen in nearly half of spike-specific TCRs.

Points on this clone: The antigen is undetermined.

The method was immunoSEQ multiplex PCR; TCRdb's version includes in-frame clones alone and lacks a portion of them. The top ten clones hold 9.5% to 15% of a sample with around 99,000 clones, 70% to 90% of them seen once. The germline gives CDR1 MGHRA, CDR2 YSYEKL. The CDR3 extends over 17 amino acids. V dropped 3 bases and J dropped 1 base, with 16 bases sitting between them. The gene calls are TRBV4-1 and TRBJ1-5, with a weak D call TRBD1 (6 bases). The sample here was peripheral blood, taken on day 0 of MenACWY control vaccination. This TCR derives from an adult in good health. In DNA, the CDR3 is TGCGCCAGCAGCCAGGACCACAGGGAGGCGAGCAATCAGCCCCAGCATTTT. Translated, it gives CASSQDHREASNQPQHF.